A selection of T cell receptor beta chains follows, all from one sample in a study of T cell responses to AZD1222 COVID-19 vaccine. Here immunoSEQ multiplex PCR was the method, and the copy in TCRdb shows in-frame clones only, minus some. Among 80,000 to 100,000 clones listed, 85% to 90% were seen once. The sample here was peripheral blood, taken 28 days after the second AZD1222 dose. The source is an adult who received the AZD1222 COVID-19 vaccine. Both conserved end residues are part of each CDR3. The order of the fields is J gene, D gene, V gene, clone size, CDR3 length, CDR3 protein, CDR3 DNA. The D gene is left open where the match is weak. The size field is filled for only some rows; it gives once, few, many or a size class.

j_gene: TRBJ1-5; d_gene: NA; v_gene: TRBV5-1; abundance: once; len: 19; CDR3aa: CASSLVGTRRPYSNQPQHF; CDR3nt: TGCGCCAGCAGCTTGGTCGGCACCAGACGACCTTATAGCAATCAGCCCCAGCATTTT
j_gene: TRBJ1-1; d_gene: NA; v_gene: TRBV10-1; abundance: NA; len: 13; CDR3aa: CASSEGFFTEAFF; CDR3nt: TGCGCCAGCAGTGAGGGGTTTTTCACTGAAGCTTTCTTT
j_gene: TRBJ1-1; d_gene: TRBD1; v_gene: TRBV6-6; abundance: NA; len: 13; CDR3aa: CASSYSGQGAAFF; CDR3nt: TGTGCCAGCAGTTACTCGGGGCAGGGGGCTGCTTTCTTT
j_gene: TRBJ1-1; d_gene: NA; v_gene: TRBV27; abundance: once; len: 17; CDR3aa: CASSQGGLREQDTEAFF; CDR3nt: TGTGCCAGCAGTCAAGGGGGACTCCGTGAACAGGACACTGAAGCTTTCTTT
j_gene: TRBJ1-1; d_gene: NA; v_gene: TRBV15; abundance: NA; len: 13; CDR3aa: CATKYVGDTEAFF; CDR3nt: TGTGCCACCAAATACGTGGGGGACACTGAAGCTTTCTTT
j_gene: TRBJ1-4; d_gene: TRBD1; v_gene: TRBV19; abundance: NA; len: 15; CDR3aa: CASTRGQGAHEKLFF; CDR3nt: TGTGCCAGTACCAGAGGACAGGGGGCTCACGAAAAACTGTTTTTT
j_gene: TRBJ1-6; d_gene: TRBD1; v_gene: TRBV30; abundance: NA; len: 15; CDR3aa: CAWRRDSTYNSPLHF; CDR3nt: TGTGCCTGGAGGCGGGACAGCACCTATAATTCACCCCTCCACTTT
j_gene: TRBJ1-2; d_gene: TRBD1; v_gene: TRBV19; abundance: NA; len: 15; CDR3aa: CASSILLTGENGYTF; CDR3nt: TGTGCCAGTAGTATCCTGTTGACAGGGGAGAATGGCTACACCTTC
j_gene: TRBJ2-2; d_gene: TRBD2; v_gene: TRBV5-4; abundance: NA; len: 17; CDR3aa: CASSNGLAAGNTGELFF; CDR3nt: TGTGCCAGCAGCAACGGACTAGCGGCGGGGAACACCGGGGAGCTGTTTTTT
j_gene: TRBJ1-5; d_gene: NA; v_gene: TRBV5-6; abundance: NA; len: 15; CDR3aa: CASSLWQGINQPQHF; CDR3nt: TGTGCCAGCAGCTTGTGGCAGGGGATTAATCAGCCCCAGCATTTT
j_gene: TRBJ1-3; d_gene: NA; v_gene: TRBV12-3/TRBV12-4; abundance: once; len: 13; CDR3aa: CASSLGPGNTIYF; CDR3nt: TGTGCCAGCAGTTTAGGACCTGGAAACACCATATATTTT
j_gene: TRBJ2-5; d_gene: NA; v_gene: TRBV6-5; abundance: NA; len: 12; CDR3aa: CASRPGGETQYF; CDR3nt: TGTGCCAGCAGGCCAGGGGGGGAGACCCAGTACTTC
j_gene: TRBJ1-2; d_gene: NA; v_gene: TRBV7-8; abundance: NA; len: 13; CDR3aa: CASSPAGVYGYTF; CDR3nt: TGTGCCAGCAGCCCAGCAGGGGTCTATGGCTACACCTTC